This record looks at one T cell receptor beta chain sequence and its context. This sample is part of a study of neoadjuvant anti-PD-1 for oral cavity cancer. Turning to the study itself: Patients without progression got a fourth dose around day 43.

Tumor libraries mostly used roughly 5 ug genomic DNA, two replicates each. Sequencing used immunoSEQ multiplex PCR; TCRdb keeps in-frame clones, though not all of them. This table has approximately 23,000 clones, 40% to 45% appearing once. As for time point: after neoadjuvant nivolumab, at surgical resection. Trimming shortened V by 5 bases and J by 5 bases, and 13 bases separated the two germline ends. Germline V gives CDR1 KGHSH, CDR2 LQKENI. The CDR3 is made up of 14 amino acids. J is TRBJ1-5 and V is TRBV18; tentative D call: TRBD1 (6 bases). This material consisted of tumor tissue, taken after nivolumab (anti-PD-1) treatment. The sequence came from a person aged 35-79 years with oral cavity squamous cell carcinoma. This CDR3 reads CASSWGASDQPQHF. Here the CDR3 DNA reads TGTGCCAGCTCATGGGGGGCCAGTGATCAGCCCCAGCATTTT.